This TCR beta chain appears in the sequencing data of a study of T cells in Graves' hyperthyroidism and ophthalmopathy. Template material for amplifying TCR beta CDR3 regions consisted of RNA transcripts. First-round RT-PCR of the TCR CDR3 relied on the HTBI primer set. In TCRdb, the multiplex PCR reads were re-called with MiXCR into one record per CDR3 protein. The table has roughly 580,000 distinct CDR3 sequences, approximately 15% seen once. This TCR came from a woman aged 25-40 years with Graves' hyperthyroidism that later progressed to Graves' ophthalmopathy. Sequencing used blood.

The CDR3 sequence is CASSPETGTHSPLHF. CDR3 sequence (DNA): TGTGCCAGCAGCCCAGAGACAGGGACCCATTCACCCCTCCACTTT. The chain is built from TRBV4-2 and TRBJ1-6, with 7 positions matching TRBD1. The CDR3 covers 15 residues. Germline values: CDR1 LGHNA, CDR2 YNFKEQ. Unmatched junction bases numbered 8, after V lost 4 bases and J lost 8 bases.